This TCR beta chain stems from a study of beta chain features in type 1 diabetes. What was sequenced were expressed TCRB transcripts, since all of the isolated RNA had been reverse transcribed. This table comes from immunoSEQ multiplex PCR, and its TCRdb copy is limited to in-frame clones, with some not included. The sample has around 600,000 clones; around 12% are singletons. On this clone itself: Its cognate antigen is unknown.

Broader study findings: Naive, central memory and Treg TCRB repertoires appeared more alike in patients than in healthy donors. TCRB CDR3s from Type 1 diabetes patients were moderately but significantly shorter in all four CD4+ subsets. More deletions and fewer insertions at VDJ junctions were found in patients with type 1 diabetes.

V lost 1 base to trimming and J lost 5 bases; unmatched junction nucleotides: 12. Germline V gene lookup returns CDR1 GTSNPN and CDR2 SVGIG (reference sequence). The CDR3 length is 17 residues. The single heparinised draw taken from each donor contained around 100 mL of blood on average. The sequence was obtained from a man younger than 40 with type 1 diabetes. The V gene is TRBV30, the J gene TRBJ1-5; 9 nucleotides match TRBD1. The material sequenced was naive CD4+ T cells from blood. The CDR3: CAWSAKGQGNKDQPQHF. CDR3 in DNA: TGTGCCTGGAGTGCTAAGGGACAGGGCAACAAGGATCAGCCCCAGCATTTT.